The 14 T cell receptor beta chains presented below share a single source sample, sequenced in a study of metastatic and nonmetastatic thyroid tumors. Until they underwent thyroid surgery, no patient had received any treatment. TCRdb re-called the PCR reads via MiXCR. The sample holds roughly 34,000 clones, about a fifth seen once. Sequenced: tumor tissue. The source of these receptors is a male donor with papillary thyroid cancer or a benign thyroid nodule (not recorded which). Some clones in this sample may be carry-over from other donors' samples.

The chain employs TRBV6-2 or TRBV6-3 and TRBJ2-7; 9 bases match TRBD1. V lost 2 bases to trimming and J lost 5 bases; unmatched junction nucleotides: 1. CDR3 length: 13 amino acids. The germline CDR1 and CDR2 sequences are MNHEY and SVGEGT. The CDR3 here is CASSYGQGNEQYF. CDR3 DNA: TGTGCCAGCAGTTACGGACAGGGGAACGAGCAGTACTTC.

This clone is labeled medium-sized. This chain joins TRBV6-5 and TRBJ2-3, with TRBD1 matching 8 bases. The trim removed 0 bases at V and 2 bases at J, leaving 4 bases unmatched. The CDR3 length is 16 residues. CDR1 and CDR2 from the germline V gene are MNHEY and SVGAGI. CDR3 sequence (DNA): TGTGCCAGCAGTTACTCCGGGACAGGAACCACAGATACGCAGTATTTT. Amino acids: CASSYSGTGTTDTQYF.

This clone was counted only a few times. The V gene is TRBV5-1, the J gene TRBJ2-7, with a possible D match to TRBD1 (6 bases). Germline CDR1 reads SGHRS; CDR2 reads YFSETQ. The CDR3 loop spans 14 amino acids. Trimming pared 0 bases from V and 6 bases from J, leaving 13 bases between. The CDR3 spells CASSLVQGLFEQYF. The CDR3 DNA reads TGCGCCAGCAGCTTGGTACAGGGTTTGTTCGAGCAGTACTTC.

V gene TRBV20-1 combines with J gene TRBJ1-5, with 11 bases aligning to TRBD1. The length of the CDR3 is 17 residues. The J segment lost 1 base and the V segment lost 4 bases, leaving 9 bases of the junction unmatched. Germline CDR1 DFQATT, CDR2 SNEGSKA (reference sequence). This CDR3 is CSATGQGARRSNQPQHF. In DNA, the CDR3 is TGCAGTGCTACCGGACAGGGGGCTCGGAGGAGCAATCAGCCCCAGCATTTT.

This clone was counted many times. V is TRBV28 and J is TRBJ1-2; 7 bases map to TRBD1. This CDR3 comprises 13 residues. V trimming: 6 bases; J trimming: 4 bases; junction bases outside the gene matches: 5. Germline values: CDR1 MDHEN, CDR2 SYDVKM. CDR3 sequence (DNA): TGTGCCAGCAGGAGGGGGCTCTCCTATGGCTACACCTTC. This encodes CASRRGLSYGYTF.

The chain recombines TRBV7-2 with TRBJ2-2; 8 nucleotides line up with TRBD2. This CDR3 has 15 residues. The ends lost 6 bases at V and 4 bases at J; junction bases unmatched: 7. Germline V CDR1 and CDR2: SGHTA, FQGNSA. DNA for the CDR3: TGTGCCAGCAGACGTCCGGGACTAGTCACCGGGGAGCTGTTTTTT. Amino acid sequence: CASRRPGLVTGELFF.

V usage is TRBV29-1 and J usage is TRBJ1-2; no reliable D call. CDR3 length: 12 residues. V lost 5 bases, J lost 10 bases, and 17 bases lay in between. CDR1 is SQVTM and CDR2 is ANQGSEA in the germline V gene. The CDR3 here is CSVRTDEPFYTF. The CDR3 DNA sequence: TGCAGCGTTAGGACGGACGAGCCTTTCTACACCTTC. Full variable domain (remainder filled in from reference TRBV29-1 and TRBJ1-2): SAVISQKPSRDICQRGTSLTIQCQVDSQVTMMFWYRQQPGQSLTLIATANQGSEATYESGFVIDKFPISRPNLTFSTLTVSNMSPEDSSIYLCSVRTDEPFYTFGSGTRLTVV.

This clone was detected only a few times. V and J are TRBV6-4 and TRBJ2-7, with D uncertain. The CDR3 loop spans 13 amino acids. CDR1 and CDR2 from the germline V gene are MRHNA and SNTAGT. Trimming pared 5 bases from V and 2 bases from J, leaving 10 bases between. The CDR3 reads CASSSAATYEQYF. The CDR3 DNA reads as TGTGCCAGCAGTTCGGCTGCTACCTACGAGCAGTACTTC.

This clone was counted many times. CDR3 coding DNA: TGCAGCGTTGAAGGATCCGGGGCCACCTACGAGCAGTACTTC. This gives the protein CSVEGSGATYEQYF. This chain joins TRBV29-1 and TRBJ2-7, with D perhaps assigned TRBD1 or TRBD2 (5 bases each). Germline CDR1 SQVTM, CDR2 ANQGSEA. V was shortened by 1 base and J by 2 bases, with 12 bases between the two germline ends. The CDR3 extends over 14 amino acids.

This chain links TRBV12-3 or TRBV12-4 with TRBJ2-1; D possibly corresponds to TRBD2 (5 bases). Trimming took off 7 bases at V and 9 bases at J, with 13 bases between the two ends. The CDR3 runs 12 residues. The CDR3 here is CASITPGGEQFF. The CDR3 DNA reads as TGTGCCAGCATCACCCCCGGAGGTGAGCAGTTCTTC.

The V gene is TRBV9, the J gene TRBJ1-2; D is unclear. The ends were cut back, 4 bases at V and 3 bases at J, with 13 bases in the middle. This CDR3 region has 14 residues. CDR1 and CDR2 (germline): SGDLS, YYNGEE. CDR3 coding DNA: TGTGCCAGCAGCCCAGATGGGTTGGACTATGGCTACACCTTC. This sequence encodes CASSPDGLDYGYTF.

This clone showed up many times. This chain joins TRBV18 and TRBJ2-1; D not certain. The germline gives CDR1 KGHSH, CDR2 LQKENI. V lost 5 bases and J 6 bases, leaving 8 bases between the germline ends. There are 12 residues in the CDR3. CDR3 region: CASSVQSNEQFF. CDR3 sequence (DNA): TGTGCCAGCTCAGTTCAAAGCAATGAGCAGTTCTTC. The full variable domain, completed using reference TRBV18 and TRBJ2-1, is NAGVMQNPRHLVRRRGQEARLRCSPMKGHSHVYWYRQLPEEGLKFMVYLQKENIIDESGMPKERFSAEFPKEGPSILRIQQVVRGDSAAYFCASSVQSNEQFFGPGTRLTVL.

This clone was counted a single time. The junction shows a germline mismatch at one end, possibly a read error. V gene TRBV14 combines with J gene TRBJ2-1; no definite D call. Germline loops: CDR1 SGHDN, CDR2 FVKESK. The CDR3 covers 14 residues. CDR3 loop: CASSQVGVNNEQVF. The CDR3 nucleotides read TGTGCCAGCAGCCAAGTTGGCGTAAACAATGAGCAGGTCTTC.

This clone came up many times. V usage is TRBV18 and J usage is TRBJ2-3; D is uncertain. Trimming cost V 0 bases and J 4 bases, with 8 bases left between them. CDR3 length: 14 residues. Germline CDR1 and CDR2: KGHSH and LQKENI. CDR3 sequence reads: CASSPPRTPDTQYF. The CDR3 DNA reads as TGTGCCAGCTCACCACCCCGCACCCCAGATACGCAGTATTTT.